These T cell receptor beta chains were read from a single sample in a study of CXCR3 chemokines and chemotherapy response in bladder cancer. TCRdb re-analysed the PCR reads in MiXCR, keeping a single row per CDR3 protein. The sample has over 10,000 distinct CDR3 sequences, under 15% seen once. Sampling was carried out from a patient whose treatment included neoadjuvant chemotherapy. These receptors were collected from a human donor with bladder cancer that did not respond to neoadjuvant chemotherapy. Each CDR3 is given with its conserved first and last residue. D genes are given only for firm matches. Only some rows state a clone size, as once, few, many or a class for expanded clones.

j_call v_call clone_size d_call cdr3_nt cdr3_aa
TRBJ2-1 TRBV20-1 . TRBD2 TGCAGTGCTAGAGATCGGGGCGGGAGATCCTACAATGAGCAGTTCTTC CSARDRGGRSYNEQFF
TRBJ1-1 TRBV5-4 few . TGTGCCAGCAGCTTGGGGCCGGACACTGAAGCTTTCTTT CASSLGPDTEAFF
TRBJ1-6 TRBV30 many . TGTGCCTGGAGTCGTGGTAATTCACCCCTCCACTTT CAWSRGNSPLHF
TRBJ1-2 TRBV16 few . TGTGCCAGCAGCCCGTCCCTGGAGGGCTACACCTTC CASSPSLEGYTF
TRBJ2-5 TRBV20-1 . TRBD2 TGCAGTGCTAGAGGGGGAAGCGGGGGTTGGGAGACCCAGTACTTC CSARGGSGGWETQYF
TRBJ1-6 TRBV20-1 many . TGCAGTGCTAGAGATCAAGGAGGGGGGAATTCACCCCTCCACTTT CSARDQGGGNSPLHF
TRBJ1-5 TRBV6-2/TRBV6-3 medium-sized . TGTGCCAGCAGTCCCTGGCAGTGGAAAGATCAGCCCCAGCATTTT CASSPWQWKDQPQHF
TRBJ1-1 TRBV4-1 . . TGCGCCAGCAGTCGTCCTGGGGTGAACACTGAAGCTTTCTTT CASSRPGVNTEAFF
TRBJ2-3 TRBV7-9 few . TGTGCCAGCAGCCCAATTGCCAGGGCGGATACGCAGTATTTT CASSPIARADTQYF
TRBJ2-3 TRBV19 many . TGTGCCAGTAGTTATTTATCGGGGAGTGGGACAGATACGCAGTATTTT CASSYLSGSGTDTQYF
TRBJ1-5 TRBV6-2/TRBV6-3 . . TGTGCCAGCAGGAAAGATAGCAATCAGCCCCAGCATTTT CASRKDSNQPQHF
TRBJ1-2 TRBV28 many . TGTGCCAGCAGTACTACTGGCGGCTACACCTTC CASSTTGGYTF
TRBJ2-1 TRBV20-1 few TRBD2 TGCAGTGCTAGACTCCCTAGCGGGAGTATGTATGAGCAGTTCTTC CSARLPSGSMYEQFF
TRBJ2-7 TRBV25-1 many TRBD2 TGTGCCAGCAGTGACTACCCGGGACTAGCTCCCGGGGAGCAGTACTTC CASSDYPGLAPGEQYF
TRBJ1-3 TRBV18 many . TGTGCCAGCTCACCCTACGACACGTCCGATGGAAACACCATATATTTT CASSPYDTSDGNTIYF
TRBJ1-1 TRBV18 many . TGTGCCAGCTCTCAGATGAACACTGAAGCTTTCTTT CASSQMNTEAFF
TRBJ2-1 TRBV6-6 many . TGTGCCAGCAGTTACTCGGCCGGGTATAATGGCTACAATGAGCAGTTCTTC CASSYSAGYNGYNEQFF
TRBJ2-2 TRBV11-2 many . TGTGCCAGCGGAACTAGCCTAAACACCGGGGAGCTGTTTTTT CASGTSLNTGELFF
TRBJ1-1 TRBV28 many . TGTGCCAGCAGTTTGGGGGGAGGGGGTTCTGAAGCTTTCTTT CASSLGGGGSEAFF
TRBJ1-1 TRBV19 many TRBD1 TGTGCCAGTAGTTTCCAGGGGGCGGAGGACACTGAAGCTTTCTTT CASSFQGAEDTEAFF